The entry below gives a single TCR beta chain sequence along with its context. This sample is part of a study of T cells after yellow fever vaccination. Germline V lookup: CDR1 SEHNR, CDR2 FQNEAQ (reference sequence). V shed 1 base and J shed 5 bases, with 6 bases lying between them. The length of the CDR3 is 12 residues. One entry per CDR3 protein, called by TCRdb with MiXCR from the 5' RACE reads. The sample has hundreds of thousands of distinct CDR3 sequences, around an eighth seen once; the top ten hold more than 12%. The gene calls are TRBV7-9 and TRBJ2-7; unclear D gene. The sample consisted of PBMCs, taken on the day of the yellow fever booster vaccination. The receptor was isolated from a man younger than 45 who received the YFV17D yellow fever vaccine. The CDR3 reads CASSLVFNEQYF. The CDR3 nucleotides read TGTGCCAGCAGCTTAGTATTCAACGAGCAGTACTTC.